This T cell receptor (beta chain) emerged from a study of siplizumab effects on memory and regulatory T cells. Cocultured for about 6 days at 37°C were the mixed lymphocyte reaction cells. This clone has more than one count but fewer than ten. As yet, its antigen is unknown. Repertoires were generated with immunoSEQ multiplex PCR, while TCRdb's copy carries only in-frame clones and drops some. This sample has 11,000 to 15,000 clones, with roughly 50% found just once. The receptor was isolated from a human donor in good health; the cells came from an allogeneic mixed lymphocyte reaction. The sample comprised CFSE-low (dividing) CD4+ T cells sorted from an allogeneic mixed lymphocyte reaction.

In nucleotides, the CDR3 is TGCGCCAGCAGCTTGGGCCACAGGAGCTATAATTCACCCCTCCACTTT. This sequence encodes CASSLGHRSYNSPLHF. The rearrangement joins TRBV5-1 to TRBJ1-6, with D maybe TRBD1 (5 bases). The CDR3 has 16 amino acids. V shed 0 bases and J shed 3 bases, with 10 bases lying between them. CDR1 SGHRS and CDR2 YFSETQ come from the germline V gene.